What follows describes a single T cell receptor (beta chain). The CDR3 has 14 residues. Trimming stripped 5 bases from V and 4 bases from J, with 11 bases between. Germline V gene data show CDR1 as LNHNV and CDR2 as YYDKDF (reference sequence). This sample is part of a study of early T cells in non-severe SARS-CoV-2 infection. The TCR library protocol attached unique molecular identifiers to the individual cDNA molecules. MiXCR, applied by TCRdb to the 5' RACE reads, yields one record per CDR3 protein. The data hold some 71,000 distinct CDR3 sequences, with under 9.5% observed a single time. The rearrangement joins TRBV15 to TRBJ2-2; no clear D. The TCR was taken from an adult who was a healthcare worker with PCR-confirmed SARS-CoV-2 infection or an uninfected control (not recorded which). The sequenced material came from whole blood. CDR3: CATSAWRFTGELFF. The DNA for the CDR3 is TGTGCCACCAGCGCTTGGAGATTCACCGGGGAGCTGTTTTTT.